A selection of T cell receptor beta chains follows, all from one sample in a study of ipilimumab plus nivolumab after autologous stem cell transplantation. Clones were sequenced by immunoSEQ multiplex PCR, and TCRdb holds only the in-frame ones, with some missing. The sample includes tens of thousands of clones, approximately 90% seen only once; the top ten take approximately 0.88%. The sample consisted of PBMCs, taken in a trial of ipilimumab plus nivolumab as post-transplant consolidation. The receptors were sampled from a male donor with multiple myeloma. The CDR3 runs from the conserved cysteine through the conserved F or W. A D gene is named only where the DNA matches it firmly. Some rows have no size entry. The others give once, few or many, or a class for an expanded clone.

D | J | size | V | DNA | CDR3
TRBD1 | TRBJ1-5 | NA | TRBV19 | TGTGCCAGCCGATGGACAGGGCGCGCTCAGCCCCAGCATTTT | CASRWTGRAQPQHF
TRBD2 | TRBJ2-2 | NA | TRBV7-6 | TGTGCCAGCAGCTTCCGTAGCGGGAGGGAGAACACCGGGGAGCTGTTTTTT | CASSFRSGRENTGELFF
NA | TRBJ2-5 | NA | TRBV9 | TGTGCCAGCAGCGCAGTACAGGGTCCACAGTACTTC | CASSAVQGPQYF
NA | TRBJ2-3 | NA | TRBV7-9 | TGTGCCAGCAGCTTAGGGACATATCATACTAGCACAGATACGCAGTATTTT | CASSLGTYHTSTDTQYF
NA | TRBJ2-7 | NA | TRBV27 | TGTGCCAGCAGTTTAACAGGCTTCTACGAGCAGTACTTC | CASSLTGFYEQYF
NA | TRBJ2-1 | NA | TRBV27 | TGTGCCAGCACCGAAACAACCTACAATGAGCAGTTCTTC | CASTETTYNEQFF
NA | TRBJ2-7 | NA | TRBV29-1 | TGCAGCGTTGAACTACCCCCGACAGAAAAGAGCTCCTACGAGCAGTACTTC | CSVELPPTEKSSYEQYF
TRBD2 | TRBJ2-7 | NA | TRBV13 | TGTGCCAGCAGTCTAGGCGGACTAGCGGGAGTAGGAGACTCCTACGAGCAGTACTTC | CASSLGGLAGVGDSYEQYF
TRBD1 | TRBJ1-2 | few | TRBV27 | TGTGCCAGCAGTTTAGGCAGGGGGTCTTCGGGCTACACCTTC | CASSLGRGSSGYTF
NA | TRBJ2-2 | NA | TRBV7-8 | TGTGCCAGCAGCTTACAGCCAGCGGGGAACACCGGGGAGCTGTTTTTT | CASSLQPAGNTGELFF
TRBD1 | TRBJ1-1 | few | TRBV5-1 | TGCGCCAGCAGCCCGTTGACAGGGGGTGGCACTGAAGCTTTCTTT | CASSPLTGGGTEAFF
NA | TRBJ1-2 | NA | TRBV2 | TGTGCCAGCAGTTTTACAGGTGACGGCTACACCTTC | CASSFTGDGYTF
NA | TRBJ2-7 | NA | TRBV5-1 | TGCGCCAGCAGCTCGACGGTTCTAGACGGGCAGTACTTC | CASSSTVLDGQYF
TRBD1 | TRBJ1-1 | few | TRBV15 | TGTGCCACCAGCAGAGACCCCGGGACAGGGAACACTGAAGCTTTCTTT | CATSRDPGTGNTEAFF
TRBD1 | TRBJ2-2 | once | TRBV11-3 | TGTGCCAGCAGCTTCGGACAGGGCAACACCGGGGAGCTGTTTTTT | CASSFGQGNTGELFF
NA | TRBJ2-2 | once | TRBV7-3 | TGTGCCAGCAGCTTAACCTCCGGGGAGCTGTTTTTT | CASSLTSGELFF
TRBD1 | TRBJ1-3 | NA | TRBV5-1 | TGCGCCAGCAGTCCCGGGACAGGGAACTCTGGAAACACCATATATTTT | CASSPGTGNSGNTIYF
TRBD1 | TRBJ1-2 | NA | TRBV5-1 | TGCGCCAGCAGCTGGGACAGGGGTAACTATGGCTACACCTTC | CASSWDRGNYGYTF
NA | TRBJ2-7 | NA | TRBV7-6 | TGTGCCAGCAGCTTGGCCCGGGGGCAGGGGAACCCCTACGAGCAGTACTTC | CASSLARGQGNPYEQYF
NA | TRBJ2-1 | NA | TRBV6-5 | TGTGCCAGCCATTCCGGGACTGCCTCCTACAATGAGCAGTTCTTC | CASHSGTASYNEQFF
NA | TRBJ1-6 | NA | TRBV2 | TGTGCCAGCAGTACCGACAGCCTTGCTAATTCACCCCTCCACTTT | CASSTDSLANSPLHF
TRBD1 | TRBJ1-4 | NA | TRBV4-2 | TGTGCCAGCAGCGGGGACAGCAATGAAAAACTGTTTTTT | CASSGDSNEKLFF
NA | TRBJ1-5 | NA | TRBV7-2 | TGTGCCAGCAGCTTAAACGGGGCCGGCCAGCCCCAGCATTTT | CASSLNGAGQPQHF
TRBD1 | TRBJ2-7 | NA | TRBV6-5 | TGTGCCAGCAGTTACCCTGGGACAGGCTCCTACGAGCAGTACTTC | CASSYPGTGSYEQYF
NA | TRBJ1-5 | NA | TRBV2 | TGTGCCAGCAGTGAAGCTGAGGAGGGTTATCAGCCCCAGCATTTT | CASSEAEEGYQPQHF
NA | TRBJ1-2 | once | TRBV30 | TGTGCCTGGAGTGTAATGCGGGGTGGCTACACCTTC | CAWSVMRGGYTF
NA | TRBJ2-1 | once | TRBV9 | TGTGCCAGCAGCGTAGTAGAGGGGGCCTACAATGAGCAGTTCTTC | CASSVVEGAYNEQFF
NA | TRBJ1-2 | NA | TRBV7-8 | TGTGCCAGCAGCTTACTGTGGGACTATGGCTACACCTTC | CASSLLWDYGYTF
NA | TRBJ1-2 | NA | TRBV18 | TGTGCCAGCTCACCACCCGTGGGCGACTCCAATTTCTATGGCTACACCTTC | CASSPPVGDSNFYGYTF
TRBD1 | TRBJ1-6 | few | TRBV7-9 | TGTGCCAGCAGCCGAATAGGGACAGGGGTAGCACCCCTCCACTTT | CASSRIGTGVAPLHF
NA | TRBJ2-3 | NA | TRBV7-2 | TGTGCCAGCAGCTTTCAGGGTATGTCCACAGATACGCAGTATTTT | CASSFQGMSTDTQYF
NA | TRBJ1-5 | NA | TRBV28 | TGTGCCACTCGGGGGAGGCAGCCCCAGCATTTT | CATRGRQPQHF
NA | TRBJ2-3 | NA | TRBV2 | TGTGCCAGCAGCCTAACCGGATCCAGCAGCACAGATACGCAGTATTTT | CASSLTGSSSTDTQYF
TRBD1 | TRBJ2-7 | NA | TRBV4-2 | TGTGCCAGCAGCCAACAGACAGGGGGCCCACCCTACGAGCAGTACTTC | CASSQQTGGPPYEQYF
NA | TRBJ2-1 | NA | TRBV5-1 | TGCGCCAGCAGCTCCCCAGGACGTCACAATGAGCAGTTCTTC | CASSSPGRHNEQFF
TRBD2 | TRBJ2-5 | once | TRBV7-2 | TGTGCCAGCAGCCCTGGACTAGCGAGTGAGACCCAGTACTTC | CASSPGLASETQYF
NA | TRBJ1-2 | NA | TRBV29-1 | TGCAGCGTTGACGCTCAACGGCCGGCGGGTGGCTACACCTTC | CSVDAQRPAGGYTF
NA | TRBJ2-6 | NA | TRBV6-9 | TGTGCCAGCAGTTGTTCCCGCTTACGACAAAGTCGGGCCAACGTCCTGACTTTC | CASSCSRLRQSRANVLTF
TRBD2 | TRBJ2-7 | NA | TRBV5-1 | TGCGCCAGCAGCTTGTTGCTAGCGGGGGACGAGCAGTACTTC | CASSLLLAGDEQYF
NA | TRBJ2-1 | NA | TRBV7-8 | TGTGCCAGCAGCTTAGGCACCTACAATGAGCAGTTCTTC | CASSLGTYNEQFF
NA | TRBJ1-1 | NA | TRBV11-3 | TGTGCCAGCAGCTTAGATTCGGTGGACACTGAAGCTTTCTTT | CASSLDSVDTEAFF
NA | TRBJ1-1 | NA | TRBV27 | TGTGCCAGCAGTTTATTTGGGCCCCACACTGAAGCTTTCTTT | CASSLFGPHTEAFF
TRBD1 | TRBJ2-2 | once | TRBV19 | TGTGCCAGTAGGGAGACAGGGGGATTTGGGGAGCTGTTTTTT | CASRETGGFGELFF
NA | TRBJ2-3 | NA | TRBV4-2 | TGTGCCAGCAGCCCCCAGGAACGGGCAGCGCGAAGCACAGATACGCAGTATTTT | CASSPQERAARSTDTQYF
NA | TRBJ2-1 | NA | TRBV7-9 | TGTGCCAGCAGCCTAACCTCGGGCTACAATGAGCAGTTCTTC | CASSLTSGYNEQFF
TRBD2 | TRBJ2-5 | NA | TRBV19 | TGTGCCAGTAGCTCCTCTAGCGGGAGCGTGGAGACCCAGTACTTC | CASSSSSGSVETQYF
NA | TRBJ1-1 | NA | TRBV4-2 | TGTGCCAGCAGCCAAGATGTAACCAGCAGCCTGGGAGCTTTCTTT | CASSQDVTSSLGAFF
NA | TRBJ1-1 | few | TRBV6-5 | TGTGCCAGCAGCACCAGGACGGACACTGAAGCTTTCTTT | CASSTRTDTEAFF
TRBD1 | TRBJ1-6 | once | TRBV5-1 | TGCGCCAGCAGCTCGGGACAGATTAATTCACCCCTCCACTTT | CASSSGQINSPLHF
NA | TRBJ2-7 | NA | TRBV6-5 | TGTGCCAGCAGTTACCGGGATCGTCGCTACGAGCAGTACTTC | CASSYRDRRYEQYF
NA | TRBJ2-2 | NA | TRBV9 | TGTGCCAGCAGCGTGGGGCTGGAACGGGAGCTGTTTTTT | CASSVGLERELFF
TRBD1 | TRBJ1-1 | once | TRBV28 | TGTGCCACCTTCGGGACAGGGGGAGTGTGGACTGAAGCTTTCTTT | CATFGTGGVWTEAFF
TRBD2 | TRBJ2-1 | NA | TRBV6-4 | TGTGCCAGCAGCCGACTAGCGGGAGGGAGCTCCTACAATGAGCAGTTCTTC | CASSRLAGGSSYNEQFF
NA | TRBJ2-4 | NA | TRBV6-4 | TGTGCCAGAGGGGGAGCCGGGACTCAGTACTTC | CARGGAGTQYF
TRBD1 | TRBJ2-2 | NA | TRBV5-1 | TGCGCCAGCAGCTGGGACAGGGGGCACACCGGGGAGCTGTTTTTT | CASSWDRGHTGELFF
TRBD1 | TRBJ1-2 | NA | TRBV7-2 | TGTGCCAGCAGCTTAGCCCGGGACAGGGTGTCCTATGGCTACACCTTC | CASSLARDRVSYGYTF
NA | TRBJ2-2 | NA | TRBV6-1 | TGTGCCAGCAGTCCCTTGTCGTCGGGCGGGGAGCTGTTTTTT | CASSPLSSGGELFF
NA | TRBJ1-1 | NA | TRBV11-2 | TGTGCCAGCAGCTTAGGCATACCGAACACTGAAGCTTTCTTT | CASSLGIPNTEAFF
NA | TRBJ1-1 | NA | TRBV11-3 | TGTGCCAGCAGCTTTTCTCAGGGTGACACTGAAGCTTTCTTT | CASSFSQGDTEAFF